The 28 T cell receptor beta chains in this list originate from one sample, sequenced in a study of blood T cell repertoires in COVID-19 (dated by TCRdb to about 2020). Library construction relied on the immunoSEQ multiplex PCR assay. Here the immuneACCESS table is served through TCRdb, limited to in-frame sequences with V and J called. Missing clones are a known gap in these copies; in checked studies unresolved V genes cover under half, and the rest lacks a known reason. The sample has 150,000 to 200,000 clones on record, approximately 80% of them singletons. The top ten clones comprise 6% to 7% of the sample. Sequencing used peripheral blood. The receptors come from a woman aged 40 to 50 with COVID-19, enrolled during active disease.

The CDR3, as DNA: TGTGCCAGCAGTCCGGGACTAACTCACAATGAGCAGTTCTTC. Translated: CASSPGLTHNEQFF. The chain couples TRBV6-4 to TRBJ2-1, with TRBD2 identical over 7 bases. The ends lost 5 bases at V and 5 bases at J; junction bases unmatched: 6. Germline CDR1 reads MRHNA; CDR2 reads SNTAGT. The CDR3 covers 14 residues.

A single count supports this clone. V is TRBV4-1 and J is TRBJ1-1; 7 positions match TRBD1. The length of the CDR3 is 15 residues. CDR1 and CDR2 from the germline V gene are MGHRA and YSYEKL. With V trimmed by 2 bases and J by 6 bases, 9 bases remained unmatched. CDR3 bases: TGCGCCAGCAGCCAACGCAGAGGACAGGACGCTGAAGCTTTCTTT. Translated: CASSQRRGQDAEAFF.

The chain employs TRBV6-1 and TRBJ1-5; D is possibly TRBD1 (5 bases). V lost 1 base and J lost 6, with 7 bases in between. The CDR3 totals 13 residues. In germline, CDR1 is MNHNS, CDR2 SASEGT. CDR3 in amino acids: CASSEGRGQPQHF. CDR3 DNA: TGTGCCAGCAGTGAAGGGAGGGGTCAGCCCCAGCATTTT.

This chain links TRBV29-1 with TRBJ1-2, with D unresolved. The CDR3 length is 12 residues. V lost 4 bases to trimming and J lost 8 bases, with 14 bases between them. Germline assignment: CDR1 SQVTM and CDR2 ANQGSEA. The CDR3 DNA is TGCAGCGTTGGAAGAGGAGCTTCCGGCTACACCTTC. Residues: CSVGRGASGYTF.

The chain is built from TRBV7-9 and TRBJ2-5; a possible D gene is TRBD1 (6 bases). Germline loops: CDR1 SEHNR, CDR2 FQNEAQ (reference sequence). This CDR3 region has 13 residues. V gave up 2 bases and J gave up 5 bases, with 9 bases separating them. The DNA for the CDR3 is TGTGCCAGCAGCTTAACAGGGCTGGAGACCCAGTACTTC. Translated: CASSLTGLETQYF. Variable domain in full (rest from reference TRBV7-9 and TRBJ2-5): DTGVSQNPRHKITKRGQNVTFRCDPISEHNRLYWYRQTLGQGPEFLTYFQNEAQLEKSRLLSDRFSAERPKGSFSTLEIQRTEQGDSAMYLCASSLTGLETQYFGPGTRLLVL.

This clone was seen only a few times. The J gene is TRBJ1-6, the V gene TRBV7-2; tentative D call: TRBD1 (5 bases). From germline, CDR1 is SGHTA and CDR2 FQGNSA. This CDR3 is 14 amino acids long. The V gene lost 4 bases and the J gene lost 7 bases, with 11 bases spanning the gap. The chain's CDR3 is CASSSQGGNSPLHF. The CDR3, as DNA: TGTGCCAGCAGCTCCCAGGGAGGCAATTCACCCCTCCACTTT.

V gene TRBV24-1 combines with J gene TRBJ1-6; D remains unclear. CDR1 is KGHDR, CDR2 SFDVKD, per germline. The CDR3 spans 15 residues. Trimming left V 3 bases short and J 0 bases short, with 5 bases between. This CDR3 is CATSDASSYNSPLHF. CDR3 bases: TGTGCCACCAGTGATGCTAGCTCCTATAATTCACCCCTCCACTTT.

The rearrangement joins TRBV28 to TRBJ2-2; TRBD2 might be the D (6 bases). The CDR3 runs 15 residues. Trimming stripped 4 bases from V and 3 bases from J, with 12 bases between. Germline CDR1 is MDHEN and CDR2 is SYDVKM. CDR3 coding DNA: TGTGCCAGCAGTTGGGATAGCGGAGACACCGGGGAGCTGTTTTTT. Translation: CASSWDSGDTGELFF.

V usage is TRBV15 and J usage is TRBJ1-2; TRBD1 is a possible D gene (6 bases). V dropped 3 bases and J dropped 2 bases, with 16 bases sitting between them. The CDR3 runs 16 residues. Germline values: CDR1 LNHNV, CDR2 YYDKDF (reference sequence). This chain's CDR3 is CATSSPRGLANYGYTF. CDR3 nucleotide sequence: TGTGCCACCAGCAGCCCCAGGGGTCTCGCGAACTATGGCTACACCTTC.

The V gene is TRBV7-9, the J gene TRBJ2-5; a weak D match, TRBD1 (5 bases). The CDR3 runs to 14 residues. Germline values: CDR1 SEHNR, CDR2 FQNEAQ (reference sequence). The V end lost 3 bases, the J end lost 2 bases, and 10 bases lay between the germline ends. The CDR3 DNA reads as TGTGCCAGCAGCTTCGTGGGGCGACAAGAGACCCAGTACTTC. Residues: CASSFVGRQETQYF.

V gene TRBV18 combines with J gene TRBJ2-3; D not certain. Between the trimmed V and J ends, which lost 2 bases and 0 bases, there was a span of 12 bases. The CDR3 has 16 amino acids. Germline values: CDR1 KGHSH, CDR2 LQKENI. The CDR3 DNA sequence: TGTGCCAGCTCACCAGGCGACATCTCTAGCACAGATACGCAGTATTTT. It yields the protein CASSPGDISSTDTQYF.

The DNA of the CDR3 is TGCGCCAGCAGTGATGGGGGAGGGAATGAAAAACTGTTTTTT. It translates to CASSDGGGNEKLFF. The rearrangement uses TRBV10-2 and TRBJ1-4, with a possible D match to TRBD1 (5 bases). This CDR3 region has 14 residues. Trimming took off 3 bases at V and 5 bases at J, with 10 bases between the two ends. Germline CDR1 is WSHSY and CDR2 is SAAADI.

The V and J genes are TRBV2 and TRBJ2-2, with 7 bases lining up with TRBD1. Germline assignment: CDR1 SNHLY and CDR2 FYNNEI. V was pared by 11 bases and J by 5 bases, with 11 bases of the junction left unmatched. The CDR3 is 14 amino acids. The CDR3 DNA is TGTGCCGCCCTGACAGGGTCGGGTACCGGGGAGCTGTTTTTT. Translated: CAALTGSGTGELFF.

The chain links TRBV18 to TRBJ1-3; D gene ambiguous. Germline loops: CDR1 KGHSH, CDR2 LQKENI. This CDR3 comprises 15 residues. The V end was cut by 3 bases, the J end by 0 bases, with 9 bases between. The CDR3 DNA sequence: TGTGCCAGCTCACCGGGCCACCTCTCTGGAAACACCATATATTTT. It codes for CASSPGHLSGNTIYF.

The chain employs TRBV5-6 and TRBJ2-2; D unresolved. This CDR3 is built from 12 residues. V was clipped by 0 bases and J by 6 bases, with 3 bases between them. CDR1 is SGHDT, CDR2 YYEEEE, per germline. For the CDR3, the DNA is TGTGCCAGCAGCTTGGTATCCGGGGAGCTGTTTTTT. It specifies CASSLVSGELFF.

In its sample, this clone was seen a few times. The chain carries TRBV9 and TRBJ1-6; the D is unclear. Trimming stripped 0 bases from V and 12 bases from J, with 10 bases between. CDR1 and CDR2 from the germline V gene are SGDLS and YYNGEE. This CDR3 spans 13 amino acids. The CDR3 DNA reads TGTGCCAGCAGCGTAGGGCCTTCCTTACCCCTCCACTTT. This sequence encodes CASSVGPSLPLHF.

The chain carries TRBV10-1 and TRBJ1-1, with D maybe TRBD1 (5 bases). The germline CDR1 and CDR2 sequences are WNHNN and SYGVQD (reference sequence). CDR3 size: 14 residues. Trimming stripped 6 bases from V and 1 base from J, with 12 bases between. For the CDR3, the DNA is TGCGCCAGCAGCTATGGAAGGGGGAACACTGAAGCTTTCTTT. Encoded protein: CASSYGRGNTEAFF.

This chain joins TRBV19 and TRBJ1-1, with 11 bases that match TRBD1. Germline loops: CDR1 LNHDA, CDR2 SQIVND (reference sequence). This CDR3 is 14 amino acids long. Unmatched junction bases numbered 3, after V lost 2 bases and J lost 7 bases. The CDR3 loop is CASSILGQGVEAFF. The CDR3 nucleotides are TGTGCCAGTAGTATACTGGGACAGGGGGTTGAAGCTTTCTTT.

The V gene is TRBV5-1, the J gene TRBJ2-1; 8 nucleotides line up with TRBD2. This CDR3 region has 14 residues. J gave up 9 bases and V 5 bases, and 10 bases lay outside the gene matches. In germline, CDR1 is SGHRS, CDR2 YFSETQ. The DNA for the CDR3 is TGCGCCAGCAGTTCCGGGACTAGTTTGGGTGAGCAGTTCTTC. Amino acid sequence: CASSSGTSLGEQFF.

The rearrangement links TRBV28 to TRBJ1-3; the D is unclear. With 4 bases removed from V and 9 bases from J, the gap between germline ends came to 19 bases. CDR3 size: 15 residues. CDR1 is MDHEN, CDR2 SYDVKM, per germline. CDR3 region: CASSSTGGLIGTIYF. The CDR3 nucleotides read TGTGCCAGCAGTTCCACGGGCGGACTGATTGGCACCATATATTTT.

The chain is built from TRBV3-1 (or the pseudogene TRBV3-2) and TRBJ2-4; D is possibly TRBD1 (5 bases). V lost 0 bases and J 9 bases, leaving 12 bases between the germline ends. The CDR3 extends over 14 amino acids. Germline V gives CDR1 LGHDT, CDR2 YNNKEL (reference sequence). DNA of the CDR3: TGTGCCAGCAGCCAAGATAACAGGAAGGGCATTCAGTACTTC. Translated, it gives CASSQDNRKGIQYF.

The chain carries TRBV10-1 and TRBJ1-2; no reliable D call. Trimming shortened V by 4 bases and J by 0 bases, and 15 bases separated the two germline ends. CDR1 and CDR2 (germline): WNHNN, SYGVQD (reference sequence). The CDR3 consists of 16 residues. CDR3 coding DNA: TGCGCCAGCAGTGTTGGGCCTGGGGAGACTAACTATGGCTACACCTTC. This gives the protein CASSVGPGETNYGYTF.

The gene calls are TRBV5-4 and TRBJ1-2, with 9 nucleotides matching TRBD1. Germline CDR1 is SGHNT and CDR2 is YYREEE (reference sequence). With 3 bases clipped from V and 1 base from J, the junction kept 1 base outside the gene matches. This CDR3 is 14 amino acids long. CDR3 protein: CASSSDRGNYGYTF. The DNA of the CDR3 is TGTGCCAGCAGCTCGGACAGGGGTAACTATGGCTACACCTTC.

Comment on this clone: This sample also contains other DNA sequences that code for the same CDR3. The rearrangement joins TRBV12-3 or TRBV12-4 to TRBJ2-5; no clear D. This CDR3 comprises 11 residues. V was shortened by 6 bases and J by 3 bases, with 5 bases between the two germline ends. This CDR3 reads CASSPEETQYF. The CDR3 nucleotides are TGTGCCAGCAGCCCGGAAGAGACCCAGTACTTC.

The chain uses TRBV2 and TRBJ1-6; 8 positions agree with TRBD1. The V gene end was trimmed by 6 bases and the J gene end by 8 bases; junction bases not matched to a gene: 6. CDR1 is SNHLY and CDR2 is FYNNEI in the germline V gene. The CDR3 consists of 14 residues. CDR3 nucleotides: TGTGCCAGCAGGATCGGGACAGGCCATTCACCCCTCCACTTT. Amino acids: CASRIGTGHSPLHF.

Comments on this clone: One end of the junction is discordant with germline, which a read error may explain. This chain links TRBV19 with TRBJ2-1, with a weak D call TRBD2 (6 bases). The CDR3 extends over 14 amino acids. The germline CDR1 and CDR2 sequences are LNHDA and SQIVND (reference sequence). CDR3 loop: CASIGGTSFNEQFF. Written as DNA, the CDR3 is TGTGCCAGTATCGGAGGGACTTCCTTCAATGAGCAGTTCTTC.

This chain connects TRBV27 to TRBJ2-7; TRBD2 matches at 16 bases. V lost 4 bases and J lost 7; bases outside the gene matches: 7. The length of the CDR3 is 16 residues. Germline assignment: CDR1 MNHEY and CDR2 SMNVEV (reference sequence). Written as DNA, the CDR3 is TGTGCCAGCAGTTCGGGACTAGCGGGAGGGCCGCGGGAGCAGTACTTC. This encodes CASSSGLAGGPREQYF.

The genes are TRBV28 and TRBJ1-5; D not resolved. V was clipped by 7 bases and J by 5 bases, with 12 bases between them. Germline V lookup: CDR1 MDHEN, CDR2 SYDVKM. The CDR3 totals 13 residues. In nucleotides, the CDR3 is TGTGCCAGCAATCCCCTTCCCCATCAGCCCCAGCATTTT. Translated, it gives CASNPLPHQPQHF.